Reported below is one T cell receptor beta chain. No cognate antigen has been identified for it. No much larger clonotype is one base removed from it; base qualities were not supplied. The CDR3, cysteine through phenylalanine, is 14 amino acids long. The retained sequence is limited to the CDR3, 42 bases, with the frame set at the first base. According to the germline V gene, CDR1 reads SGDLS and CDR2 reads YYNGEE. The V and J ends are trimmed by 1 base and 4 bases, leaving 10 bases between them. The sample's time point, from its label and the paper: around 29 days on oral tofacitinib. The treatment or condition label, as the study defines it: oral pan-JAK inhibitor, 5-10 mg twice daily. From alopecia areata patients, peripheral blood was collected along with lesional scalp punch biopsies. PBMCs were isolated by density centrifugation and stained for CD3, CD4 and CD8, after which CD4+ and CD8+ T cells were sorted on a FACSAria.

The library relied on the immunoSEQ multiplex PCR assay. To provide template for TCR sequencing, every sample had RNA extracted and reverse transcribed into cDNA. SuperScript III was used for first-strand cDNA synthesis, primed with a 2:1 mix of oligo-dT and random hexamers. A synthetic immune receptor repertoire was used to assess amplification bias, and residual bias was removed computationally. Processing in the source paper ran as follows. Raw reads were preprocessed for error removal, and CDR3 was defined according to IMGT conventions as running from the conserved cysteine to phenylalanine. Clonality was calculated as 1 minus Shannon entropy normalized by log2 of the number of productive unique TCRs. Whether each scalp clone was CD4 or CD8 was inferred by checking scalp TCRbeta sequences against the CD4 and CD8 repertoires from sorted blood. Sourced from immuneACCESS, this table was stored by TCRdb with only in-frame sequences that have V and J called. A share of the clones is absent; for the studies checked, an unresolved V gene accounts for under half, and the remainder has no known explanation. D and trimming come from the DNA, and the V and J calls and clone size come from that table. The table for this sample lists more than 130,000 clones; roughly four fifths of them were counted only once. 20% to 30% of the sample belongs to the ten largest clones.

The sample belongs to a study of CD8+ T cells in alopecia areata (dated by TCRdb to between 2017 and 2018). At the level of the whole study: The treated patients took part in an open-label pilot trial in which moderate-to-severe alopecia areata was treated with oral tofacitinib at 5 to 10 mg twice daily. Patients stayed on tofacitinib for 6 to 18 months and then had 6 months of follow-up off drug so that delayed response and recurrence could be assessed. The SALT score, which quantifies the percentage of affected scalp surface area, was used to measure disease severity in treated patients. The study used high-throughput TCRbeta sequencing to examine T cell clonal expansion in alopecia areata, in both the C3H/HeJ mouse model and human patients. Scalp tissue and sorted CD4+ and CD8+ peripheral blood T cells from patchy and totalis/universalis alopecia areata patients and from healthy controls were covered by human TCRbeta sequencing. Tofacitinib-treated patients had biopsies at baseline and at 4 and 24 weeks of treatment, with a later scalp biopsy in several patients. Clonality in the scalp was compared among normal scalp (n=4), patchy alopecia areata scalp (n=8), and alopecia totalis/universalis scalp (n=8). RNA was obtained with the PAXgene miRNA kit for fixed scalp, the miRNeasy kit for PBMCs, and the RNeasy kit for mouse skin. TCRbeta CDR3 regions were amplified by immunoSEQ multiplex PCR using 35 Vbeta forward and 13 Jbeta reverse primers.

Overall study outcomes, separate from this receptor: Compared with normal scalp, lesional scalp, particularly in alopecia totalis/universalis, had higher clonality and more expanded CD8+ clones, which suggests antigenic drive. Shared TCR sequences between patients were less evident than in mice, which may be partly attributable to HLA diversity in the patient population. Because the treated cohort was small and had just a single nonresponder, larger studies are needed to establish links between baseline CD8+ expansion and response. Unlike mouse skin, which is dominated by gammadelta T cells, normal human skin has resident alphabeta T cells that are also sequenced, and this complicates analysis of the scalp TCR repertoire. Many expanded lesional clones were found to persist in scalp and blood during tofacitinib treatment, and relapse after treatment cessation may be partly explained by this persistence. Tofacitinib significantly lowered scalp clonality and the number of expanded CD8+ clones among the top 100 scalp clones.

This TCR was recovered from a human donor with alopecia areata. The material sequenced was CD8+ T cells sorted from blood, taken at week 4, from a patient treated with tofacitinib. The sequence joins TRBV9 to TRBJ2-3, with a tentative D gene TRBD2 over 5 matching bases. The nucleotide sequence reads TGTGCCAGCAGCGTAATCGGGGTCGCAGATACGCAGTATTTT. Translated, this is CASSVIGVADTQYF.